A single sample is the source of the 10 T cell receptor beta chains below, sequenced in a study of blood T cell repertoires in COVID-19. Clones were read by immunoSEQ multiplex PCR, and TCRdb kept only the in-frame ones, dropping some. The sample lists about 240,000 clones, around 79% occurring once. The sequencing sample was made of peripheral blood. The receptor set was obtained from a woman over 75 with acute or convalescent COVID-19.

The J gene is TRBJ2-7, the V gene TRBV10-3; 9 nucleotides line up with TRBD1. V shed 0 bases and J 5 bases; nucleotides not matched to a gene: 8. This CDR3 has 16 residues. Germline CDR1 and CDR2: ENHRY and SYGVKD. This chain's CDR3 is CAISESGGQGLDEQYF. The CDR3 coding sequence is TGTGCCATCAGTGAGTCTGGTGGACAGGGGCTCGACGAGCAGTACTTC.

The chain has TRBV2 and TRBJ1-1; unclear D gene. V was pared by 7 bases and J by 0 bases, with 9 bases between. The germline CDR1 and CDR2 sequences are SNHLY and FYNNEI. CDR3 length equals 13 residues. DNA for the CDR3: TGTGCCAGCAAGGAACAGATGAACACTGAAGCTTTCTTT. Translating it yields CASKEQMNTEAFF.

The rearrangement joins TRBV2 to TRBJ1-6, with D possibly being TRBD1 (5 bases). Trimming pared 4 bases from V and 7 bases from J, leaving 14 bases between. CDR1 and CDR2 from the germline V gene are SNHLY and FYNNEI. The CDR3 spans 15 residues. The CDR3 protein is CASSVTQGGNSPLHF. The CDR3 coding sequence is TGTGCCAGCAGTGTTACGCAGGGTGGAAATTCACCCCTCCACTTT.

CDR3 DNA: TGTGCCAGCAGTTTATGGACAGGGTACCAAGCTTTCTTT. Its protein is CASSLWTGYQAFF. This sequence joins TRBV27 and TRBJ1-1, with 8 bases lining up with TRBD1. Germline values: CDR1 MNHEY, CDR2 SMNVEV (reference sequence). This CDR3 has 13 residues. With 1 base clipped from V and 9 bases from J, the junction kept 4 bases outside the gene matches.

The CDR3 protein is CASSSTDSGEKFF. For the CDR3, the DNA is TGTGCCAGCAGTTCGACGGATTCCGGGGAAAAGTTCTTC. The gene calls are TRBV12-3 or TRBV12-4 and TRBJ2-1; perhaps TRBD2 as D (5 bases). The CDR3 extends over 13 amino acids. The V and J ends lost 4 bases and 14 bases respectively, with 18 bases between them.

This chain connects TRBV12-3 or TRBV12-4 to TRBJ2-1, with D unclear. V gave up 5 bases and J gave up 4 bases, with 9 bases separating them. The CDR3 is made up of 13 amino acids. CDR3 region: CASSGTQYNEQFF. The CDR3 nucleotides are TGTGCCAGCAGTGGTACACAGTACAATGAGCAGTTCTTC.

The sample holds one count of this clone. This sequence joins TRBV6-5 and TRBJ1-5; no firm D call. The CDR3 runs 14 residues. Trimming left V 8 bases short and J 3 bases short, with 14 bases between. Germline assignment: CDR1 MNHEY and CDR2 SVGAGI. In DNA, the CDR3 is TGTGCCAGCGCCCGGGAAAATAACAATCAGCCCCAGCATTTT. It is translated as CASARENNNQPQHF.

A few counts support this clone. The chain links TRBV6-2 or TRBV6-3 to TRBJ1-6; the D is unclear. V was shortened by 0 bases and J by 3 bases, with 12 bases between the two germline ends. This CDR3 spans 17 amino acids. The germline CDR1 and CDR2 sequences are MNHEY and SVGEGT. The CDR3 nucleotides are TGTGCCAGCAGTTACTCGAGCGGGAATAACTATAATTCACCCCTCCACTTT. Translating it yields CASSYSSGNNYNSPLHF.

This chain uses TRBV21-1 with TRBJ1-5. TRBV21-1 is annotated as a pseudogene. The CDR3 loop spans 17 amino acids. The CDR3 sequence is CASSKALYRSSNQPQHF. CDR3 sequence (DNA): TGTGCCAGCAGCAAAGCGCTTTACCGGAGTAGCAATCAGCCCCAGCATTTT.

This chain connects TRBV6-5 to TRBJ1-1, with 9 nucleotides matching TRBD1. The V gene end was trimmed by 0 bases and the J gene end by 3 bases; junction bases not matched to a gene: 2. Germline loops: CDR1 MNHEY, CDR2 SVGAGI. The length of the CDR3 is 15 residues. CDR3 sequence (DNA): TGTGCCAGCAGTTACTCGCGGACAGGGGACACTGAAGCTTTCTTT. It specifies CASSYSRTGDTEAFF.